These T cell receptor beta chains were read from a single sample in a study of blood T cell repertoires in COVID-19. Libraries were prepared by immunoSEQ multiplex PCR; TCRdb keeps only in-frame clonotypes and omits some of them. The sample yields about 250,000 clones, 85% to 90% seen once. The sample taken for sequencing was peripheral blood. The source is a man older than 75 with acute or convalescent COVID-19. Both conserved end residues are part of each CDR3. Each record gives: J gene, V gene, clone size, D gene, CDR3 protein, CDR3 DNA. A D gene is named only where the DNA matches it firmly. The listing skips clone size in some rows; elsewhere it reads once, few, many or a size class.

TRBJ1-5	TRBV5-5	-	-	CASSLELLNQPQHF	TGTGCCAGCAGCTTGGAGCTACTTAATCAGCCCCAGCATTTT
TRBJ2-7	TRBV7-9	few	TRBD1	CASSSDREVSEQYF	TGTGCCAGCAGCTCGGACAGGGAAGTATCCGAGCAGTACTTC
TRBJ2-2	TRBV28	-	TRBD1	CASRRPGQRPGELFF	TGTGCCAGCAGAAGACCGGGACAGCGTCCTGGGGAGCTGTTTTTT
TRBJ2-7	TRBV7-7	-	TRBD2	CASSPLAVSYEQYF	TGTGCTAGCAGCCCACTAGCGGTCTCCTACGAGCAGTACTTC
TRBJ1-1	TRBV18	-	-	CASSPGGQFNTEAFF	TGTGCCAGCTCACCCGGCGGACAGTTTAACACTGAAGCTTTCTTT
TRBJ1-2	TRBV5-4	-	-	CASSLVTGSPGYTF	TGTGCCAGCAGCTTGGTTACAGGGTCCCCCGGCTACACCTTC
TRBJ2-7	TRBV7-9	-	-	CASSLEEISYEQYF	TGTGCCAGCAGCTTAGAGGAGATCTCCTACGAGCAGTACTTC
TRBJ2-2	TRBV19	-	TRBD1	CASSIGAGGITGELFF	TGTGCCAGTAGTATTGGGGCAGGGGGAATCACCGGGGAGCTGTTTTTT
TRBJ2-1	TRBV7-8	-	-	CASTPWSVRINEQFF	TGTGCCAGCACCCCTTGGAGCGTGAGGATCAATGAGCAGTTCTTC
TRBJ2-2	TRBV7-2	-	TRBD1	CASQRDRGPGELFF	TGTGCCAGCCAACGGGACAGGGGGCCCGGGGAGCTGTTTTTT
TRBJ1-2	TRBV6-5	-	-	CASSYSGHQFGYTF	TGTGCCAGCAGTTACTCGGGACACCAATTTGGCTACACCTTC
TRBJ1-1	TRBV6-1	-	-	CASSETYDSPQAFF	TGTGCCAGCAGTGAGACTTATGACAGTCCCCAAGCTTTCTTT
TRBJ1-2	TRBV3-1/TRBV3-2	-	TRBD1	CASSPGTGGRSGYTF	TGTGCCAGCAGCCCCGGGACAGGGGGCCGGAGTGGCTACACCTTC
TRBJ1-2	TRBV6-2/TRBV6-3	few	-	CASNYLLQKNYGYTF	TGTGCCAGCAATTACTTATTACAGAAGAACTATGGCTACACCTTC
TRBJ1-1	TRBV6-5	-	-	CASSPYRNTEAFF	TGTGCCAGCAGTCCTTACAGAAACACTGAAGCTTTCTTT
TRBJ2-3	TRBV25-1	-	-	CASSEFNGPGDTQYF	TGTGCCAGCAGTGAATTTAACGGCCCGGGGGATACGCAGTATTTT
TRBJ1-5	TRBV9	-	-	CASSEGGGVNQPQHF	TGTGCCAGCAGCGAGGGAGGGGGGGTTAATCAGCCCCAGCATTTT